This T cell receptor beta chain was identified during a study of spatial heterogeneity in lung cancer. The study's findings and limits: Mutation tallies in tumors tracked expanded intratumoral alpha and beta TCR counts.

This clonotype was picked up many times. Its cognate antigen is unknown. TCRdb processed the 5' RACE reads anew with MiXCR; each CDR3 protein has one entry. The data show 7,500 to 8,500 distinct CDR3 sequences, with around 9.6% seen just once and approximately 12% held by the top ten. The V end was cut by 2 bases, the J end by 0 bases, with 11 bases between. CDR3 length: 16 residues. Germline CDR1 SGHVS, CDR2 FQNEAQ. The time point is: sample taken at primary tumor resection. The source of this sequence is a male donor with early-stage non-small cell lung cancer. The chain joins TRBV7-8 to TRBJ1-3; D is unclear. The specimen comprised lung tumor tissue, sampled at surgery. In nucleotides, the CDR3 is TGTGCCAGCAGCTTACTACTTGGCAGCTCTGGAAACACCATATATTTT. This sequence encodes CASSLLLGSSGNTIYF.